These 27 T cell receptor beta chains were sequenced from one sample in a study of blood T cells in healthy people across ages. With a J-beta primer mix and a sample-barcoded 5' primer, a second PCR ran about 7 to 11 cycles. Via MiXCR, TCRdb re-called the 5' RACE reads, giving one row per CDR3 protein. The sample includes fewer than 800,000 distinct CDR3 sequences, under 25% of them seen just once. The specimen was blood. The source is a man in his 70s in good health.

This clonotype has just a few counts. The V and J genes are TRBV24-1 and TRBJ2-1, with D possibly being TRBD1 or TRBD2 (5 bases each). Germline CDR1 and CDR2: KGHDR and SFDVKD. V lost 4 bases and J lost 7, with 7 bases in between. The CDR3 runs 12 residues. The CDR3 DNA follows: TGTGCCACCAGTGAATGGGGGAATGAGCAGTTCTTC. It is translated as CATSEWGNEQFF.

V gene TRBV7-9 combines with J gene TRBJ1-2; D might be TRBD1 (6 bases). The CDR3 is 13 amino acids. V lost 6 bases to trimming and J lost 6 bases, with 14 bases between them. Germline V gene sequence: CDR1 SEHNR, CDR2 FQNEAQ (reference sequence). The CDR3 spells CASSRDRLNGYTF. The CDR3 nucleotides are TGTGCCAGCAGTCGAGACAGGCTGAATGGCTACACCTTC. Supplemented by reference TRBV7-9 and TRBJ1-2, the full variable domain reads DTGVSQNPRHKITKRGQNVTFRCDPISEHNRLYWYRQTLGQGPEFLTYFQNEAQLEKSRLLSDRFSAERPKGSFSTLEIQRTEQGDSAMYLCASSRDRLNGYTFGSGTRLTVV.

CDR3: CASSQDARQSRDEKLFF. CDR3 sequence (DNA): TGTGCCAGCAGCCAAGACGCCCGACAATCCAGGGATGAAAAACTGTTTTTT. J is TRBJ1-4 and V is TRBV3-1; D may be TRBD1 (5 bases). V gave up 0 bases and J gave up 6 bases, with 17 bases separating them. CDR1 is LGHDT and CDR2 is YNNKEL in the germline V gene (reference sequence). The CDR3 length is 17 residues. Full variable domain (missing parts from reference TRBV3-1 and TRBJ1-4): DTAVSQTPKYLVTQMGNDKSIKCEQNLGHDTMYWYKQDSKKFLKIMFSYNNKELIINETVPNRFSPKSPDKAHLNLHINSLELGDSAVYFCASSQDARQSRDEKLFFGSGTQLSVL.

This clonotype was counted at least ten times. The chain joins TRBV6-6 to TRBJ2-7; TRBD2 aligns across 13 bases. Germline values: CDR1 MNHNY, CDR2 SVGAGI (reference sequence). This CDR3 has 15 residues. V shed 7 bases, J shed 4 bases, and the junction held 7 bases outside the gene matches. The CDR3 DNA reads as TGTGCCAGCAATCCCGGGACTAGCGGGAATTACGAGCAGTACTTC. Translated: CASNPGTSGNYEQYF.

This clonotype was seen a single time. This sequence joins TRBV9 and TRBJ2-5, with D perhaps matching TRBD2 (6 bases). Near its end, the DNA agrees better with TRBJ2-1, so the J call may be wrong. CDR1 is SGDLS and CDR2 is YYNGEE in the germline V gene. CDR3 length equals 17 residues. Here the CDR3 DNA reads TGTGCCAGCAGCCGACGCGGTAGCGGTGACCAAGGCAATGAGCAGTTCTTC. Amino acids: CASSRRGSGDQGNEQFF.

The gene calls are TRBV7-2 and TRBJ2-3; TRBD2 matches at 10 bases. The CDR3 contains 16 residues. Germline trimming cut 5 bases from V and 0 bases from J; bases unmatched to any gene: 5. The germline V gene encodes CDR1 SGHTA and CDR2 FQGNSA. CDR3 region: CASSRSGRSSTDTQYF. DNA for the CDR3: TGTGCCAGCAGCCGTAGCGGGAGGTCTAGCACAGATACGCAGTATTTT. The complete variable domain, with remaining parts taken from reference TRBV7-2 and TRBJ2-3, reads GAGVSQSPSNKVTEKGKDVELRCDPISGHTALYWYRQSLGQGLEFLIYFQGNSAPDKSGLPSDRFSAERTGGSVSTLTIQRTQQEDSAVYLCASSRSGRSSTDTQYFGPGTRLTVL.

V and J are TRBV10-2 and TRBJ2-3; 10 positions agree with TRBD2. V dropped 8 bases and J dropped 3; count of bases not matched to a gene: 8. Germline CDR1 is WSHSY and CDR2 is SAAADI. The CDR3 is 15 residues long. The CDR3 bases are TGCGCCAGCCGCGATAGCGGGGGGTGGACAGATACGCAGTATTTT. Its protein product is CASRDSGGWTDTQYF.

Many counts were recorded for this clonotype. The rearrangement uses TRBV7-9 and TRBJ2-7; 14 nucleotides line up with TRBD2. The CDR3 spans 15 residues. Germline CDR1 SEHNR, CDR2 FQNEAQ (reference sequence). V lost 5 bases and J lost 4; bases outside the gene matches: 4. This CDR3 is CASSQGLAGDYEQYF. The CDR3 DNA is TGTGCCAGCAGCCAGGGACTAGCGGGAGATTACGAGCAGTACTTC.

The chain carries TRBV7-2 and TRBJ2-7; 7 bases are a match to TRBD1. The CDR3 length is 14 residues. The ends lost 4 bases at V and 2 bases at J; junction bases unmatched: 5. The germline V gene has CDR1 SGHTA and CDR2 FQGNSA. CDR3 loop: CASSWGQWTYEQYF. The DNA for the CDR3 is TGTGCCAGCAGCTGGGGACAGTGGACCTACGAGCAGTACTTC. Complete variable domain (other parts from reference TRBV7-2 and TRBJ2-7): GAGVSQSPSNKVTEKGKDVELRCDPISGHTALYWYRQSLGQGLEFLIYFQGNSAPDKSGLPSDRFSAERTGGSVSTLTIQRTQQEDSAVYLCASSWGQWTYEQYFGPGTRLTVT.

This clonotype was seen at least ten times. This sequence joins TRBV7-9 and TRBJ2-1; D call uncertain. The ends were cut back, 5 bases at V and 7 bases at J, with 12 bases in the middle. Looked up from germline, CDR1 is SEHNR and CDR2 is FQNEAQ (reference sequence). CDR3 length: 13 amino acids. For the CDR3, the DNA is TGTGCCAGCAGCCCCGGCGCCGCGAATGAGCAGTTCTTC. It codes for CASSPGAANEQFF.

The chain employs TRBV6-1 and TRBJ2-5, with D possibly being TRBD1 or TRBD2 (5 bases each). With the DNA end fitting TRBJ2-7 better, the J assignment may be wrong. The CDR3 is 14 amino acids. Germline V gives CDR1 MNHNS, CDR2 SASEGT. The DNA of the CDR3 is TGTGCCAGCAGTAAATCCGGGACGGAATACGAGCAGTACTTC. Protein: CASSKSGTEYEQYF.

CDR3 loop: CASSSSWDRASPLHF. The CDR3 region has the DNA TGTGCCAGCAGCTCCAGTTGGGACAGGGCTTCACCCCTCCACTTT. The chain uses TRBV7-6 and TRBJ1-6; 9 bases agree with TRBD1. CDR1 is SGHVS and CDR2 is FNYEAQ in the germline V gene. The trim removed 4 bases at V and 9 bases at J, leaving 7 bases unmatched. The CDR3 totals 15 residues.

Turning to this clonotype: A read error may account for a junction end that differs from germline. This sequence joins TRBV28 and TRBJ2-5; tentative D call: TRBD2 (6 bases). The CDR3 has 15 residues. CDR1 MDHEN and CDR2 SYDVKM come from the germline V gene. The CDR3 region is CASTSSSDLPETQCF. Written as DNA, the CDR3 is TGTGCCAGCACGTCGTCTAGCGATCTGCCAGAGACCCAGTGCTTC.

The chain couples TRBV2 to TRBJ2-5; 7 bases are a match to TRBD1. Losses at the gene ends were 6 bases for V and 2 bases for J; bases not matched to a gene: 6. Germline V lookup: CDR1 SNHLY, CDR2 FYNNEI. CDR3 length: 14 amino acids. The CDR3 region is CASSADRAQETQYF. The CDR3 nucleotides are TGTGCCAGCAGCGCCGACAGGGCGCAAGAGACCCAGTACTTC.

The chain joins TRBV28 to TRBJ2-7; no clear D gene. CDR1 and CDR2 (germline): MDHEN, SYDVKM. Trimming removed 8 bases from V and 0 bases from J, with 8 bases in between. There are 12 residues in the CDR3. CDR3 bases: TGTGCCAGCGTGGGCCGCTCCTACGAGCAGTACTTC. It codes for CASVGRSYEQYF. The full variable domain, with the rest looked up from reference TRBV28 and TRBJ2-7, is DVKVTQSSRYLVKRTGEKVFLECVQDMDHENMFWYRQDPGLGLRLIYFSYDVKMKEKGDIPEGYSVSREKKERFSLILESASTNQTSMYLCASVGRSYEQYFGPGTRLTVT.

This clonotype was seen only a few times. The chain combines TRBV20-1 with TRBJ1-1; 9 bases agree with TRBD1. The CDR3 contains 14 residues. V lost 6 bases and J lost 4; bases outside the gene matches: 9. Germline-derived CDR1 and CDR2 are DFQATT and SNEGSKA (reference sequence). CDR3 residues: CSASPTGGLTEAFF. The DNA of the CDR3 is TGCAGTGCATCCCCTACAGGGGGCCTCACTGAAGCTTTCTTT.

This clonotype was detected many times. In DNA form, the CDR3 reads TGTGCCAGCAGCCAGCTTCGGGAGACCCAGTACTTC. This gives the protein CASSQLRETQYF. The V and J genes are TRBV3-1 and TRBJ2-5; no reliable D call. V was trimmed by 3 bases and J by 5 bases, leaving 7 bases between them. Germline V CDR1 and CDR2: LGHDT, YNNKEL (reference sequence). CDR3 length: 12 amino acids.

The chain employs TRBV7-2 and TRBJ2-5, with 7 bases aligning to TRBD1. The J call could be wrong; TRBJ2-7 is a better fit for the DNA end. CDR1 is SGHTA, CDR2 FQGNSA, per germline. The CDR3 is made up of 13 amino acids. CDR3 in amino acids: CASSLTGALEQYF. The CDR3 DNA is TGTGCCAGCAGCTTAACAGGGGCACTCGAGCAGTACTTC.

CDR3 amino acids: CASRISTNEKLFF. In DNA form, the CDR3 reads TGCGCCAGCAGGATTTCAACTAATGAAAAACTGTTTTTT. This chain joins TRBV5-1 and TRBJ1-4; no definite D call. V was trimmed by 5 bases and J by 0 bases, leaving 5 bases between them. This CDR3 spans 13 amino acids. The V gene's germline CDR1 is SGHRS and CDR2 YFSETQ.

This clonotype was observed many times. The CDR3 sequence: CSANGASGSSYNEQFF. CDR3 DNA: TGCAGCGCAAACGGGGCTAGCGGGAGCTCCTACAATGAGCAGTTCTTC. V gene TRBV29-1 combines with J gene TRBJ2-1, with 10 bases fitting TRBD2. V shed 7 bases, J shed 0 bases, and the junction held 9 bases outside the gene matches. CDR1 and CDR2 (germline): SQVTM, ANQGSEA. This CDR3 contains 16 residues.

This clonotype occurred once. The J gene is TRBJ2-7, the V gene TRBV21-1; whether TRBD1, the table's D call, matches the DNA was not checked. TRBV21-1 is listed as a pseudogene. The CDR3 covers 18 residues. The CDR3 region has the DNA TGTGCCAGCAGCAAAGCGCTAGGGGAAAGGGGGTATCGGTACGAGCAGTACTTC. As protein: CASSKALGERGYRYEQYF.

This clonotype was counted only a few times. The chain couples TRBV7-9 to TRBJ2-7, with TRBD1 matching over 8 bases. Germline V lookup: CDR1 SEHNR, CDR2 FQNEAQ (reference sequence). Unmatched junction bases numbered 7, after V lost 4 bases and J lost 2 bases. The CDR3 loop spans 15 amino acids. CDR3 in amino acids: CASSSDRGLPYEQYF. The CDR3 DNA sequence: TGTGCCAGCAGCTCAGACAGGGGATTGCCCTACGAGCAGTACTTC.

This clonotype was seen a handful of times. The genes are TRBV5-1 and TRBJ2-5; D uncertain. CDR1 is SGHRS, CDR2 YFSETQ, per germline. The ends were cut back, 4 bases at V and 2 bases at J, with 9 bases in the middle. CDR3 length: 13 amino acids. CDR3 nucleotides: TGCGCCAGCAGCATCGCTTGGCAAGAGACCCAGTACTTC. Amino acid sequence: CASSIAWQETQYF.

Only a few counts were recorded for this clonotype. V and J are TRBV29-1 and TRBJ2-6; D call uncertain. This CDR3 comprises 15 residues. Germline V gene data show CDR1 as SQVTM and CDR2 as ANQGSEA. Trimming removed 5 bases at V and 0 bases at J, with 11 bases between. The CDR3: CSVTLQFSGANVLTF. Written as DNA, the CDR3 is TGCAGCGTTACCCTTCAGTTCTCTGGGGCCAACGTCCTGACTTTC.

This chain joins TRBV5-1 and TRBJ2-7; 7 nucleotides agree with TRBD2. The CDR3 spans 14 residues. After removal of 7 bases from V and 2 bases from J, the junction contained 9 bases not matched to a gene. Germline CDR1 reads SGHRS; CDR2 reads YFSETQ. The CDR3 protein is CASYSGIIPYEQYF. The CDR3 DNA reads TGCGCCAGCTACAGCGGGATTATACCCTACGAGCAGTACTTC.

The chain couples TRBV3-1 to TRBJ2-7; 11 bases match TRBD1. This CDR3 contains 15 residues. Germline V gene sequence: CDR1 LGHDT, CDR2 YNNKEL (reference sequence). V gave up 5 bases and J gave up 1 base; unmatched junction bases: 4. The CDR3 DNA sequence: TGTGCCAGCAGCTGGGGACAGGGGGGTTCCTACGAGCAGTACTTC. It is translated as CASSWGQGGSYEQYF.

This clonotype was detected ten times or more. The chain recombines TRBV20-1 with TRBJ1-3, with D maybe TRBD1 (6 bases). From germline, CDR1 is DFQATT and CDR2 SNEGSKA (reference sequence). The CDR3 length is 15 residues. V gave up 0 bases and J gave up 0 bases, with 9 bases separating them. As DNA, the CDR3 is TGCAGTGCTAGAGATGGACAGCGCTCTGGAAACACCATATATTTT. Its protein product is CSARDGQRSGNTIYF.